This T cell receptor (beta chain) was sequenced for a study of T cell repertoires in cytomegalovirus infection. TCRdb re-derived calls from the reads in MiXCR, one entry per CDR3 protein. In the table there are around 280,000 distinct CDR3 sequences, about 9.1% of which are singletons. Losses at the gene ends were 2 bases for V and 10 bases for J; bases not matched to a gene: 11. This CDR3 spans 14 amino acids. CDR1 SGHRS and CDR2 YFSETQ come from the germline V gene. The sequenced sample was PBMCs. The chain is built from TRBV5-1 and TRBJ1-1, with TRBD1 matching 7 bases. The TCR sequence derives from a human donor in good health (CMV status not recorded). Some clones in this sample may be carry-over from other donors' samples. The CDR3 sequence: CASSFRDSQVGAFF. The CDR3 bases are TGCGCCAGCAGCTTCCGGGACAGCCAGGTTGGAGCTTTCTTT.